This note documents a single T cell receptor (beta chain) sequence. What it binds is unknown. The data belong to a study of shared clonotypes between healthy human individuals. Study-level findings and limits: Estimated richness values were generally larger in naive subsets than in memory subsets.

Clones were read by immunoSEQ multiplex PCR, and TCRdb kept only the in-frame ones, dropping some. The sample has about 2.3 million clones, 85% to 95% seen once. Germline V gene lookup returns CDR1 SGHVS and CDR2 FQNEAQ. The germline V and J ends were trimmed by 1 base and 2 bases, with 12 bases remaining between them. The CDR3 runs to 16 residues. Material for sequencing was naive CD4+ T cells from PBMCs. Subset given: CD45RA+ positively selected. The chain links TRBV7-8 to TRBJ1-5; a weak D match, TRBD1 (6 bases). The sequence derives from a young man in good health. Some clones in this sample may be carry-over from other donors' samples. CDR3 sequence (DNA): TGTGCCAGCAGCTTAGATCGGGACACGGGCAATCAGCCCCAGCATTTT. Its translation is CASSLDRDTGNQPQHF.